The 15 T cell receptor beta chains below were found in one sample sequenced in a study of blood T cells in healthy people across ages. Primers used in a second PCR of roughly 6 to 12 cycles were a sample-barcoded 5' primer and a J-beta primer mix. One entry per CDR3 protein results from TCRdb running MiXCR on the 5' RACE reads. The table includes about 640,000 distinct CDR3 sequences, under 70% detected once. Sequenced: blood. The source of these receptors is a man in his fifties or sixties in good health.

The rearrangement links TRBV20-1 to TRBJ2-1; D not resolved. The V gene's germline CDR1 is DFQATT and CDR2 SNEGSKA (reference sequence). The CDR3 has 11 amino acids. Trimming stripped 3 bases from V and 5 bases from J, with 5 bases between. CDR3 protein: CSARENNEQFF. The CDR3 DNA reads TGCAGTGCTAGGGAGAACAATGAGCAGTTCTTC.

A few counts support this clonotype. The chain is built from TRBV6-2 or TRBV6-3 and TRBJ1-1, with 7 positions matching TRBD1. The CDR3 has 14 residues. The V segment lost 2 bases and the J segment 6 bases; nucleotides outside the gene matches: 6. Germline V gene data show CDR1 as MNHEY and CDR2 as SVGEGT. CDR3 DNA sequence: TGTGCCAGCAGTTACGAAGGGGGGACAGCTGAAGCTTTCTTT. This encodes CASSYEGGTAEAFF.

The chain has TRBV29-1 and TRBJ1-1, with 9 nucleotides matching TRBD1. CDR1 SQVTM and CDR2 ANQGSEA come from the germline V gene. Trimming took 6 bases from V and 5 from J; bases not matched to a gene: 7. This CDR3 comprises 13 residues. CDR3 DNA sequence: TGCAGCGTGAAGACAGGGGGAGGTACTGAAGCTTTCTTT. The encoded protein is CSVKTGGGTEAFF.

This clonotype turned up a few times. The rearrangement joins TRBV4-1 to TRBJ2-5; 11 bases align to TRBD2. The ends lost 1 base at V and 2 bases at J; junction bases unmatched: 6. This CDR3 comprises 17 residues. Germline V gene data show CDR1 as MGHRA and CDR2 as YSYEKL. CDR3 sequence: CASSQGGLAGGQETQYF. CDR3 in DNA: TGCGCCAGCAGCCAAGGGGGATTAGCGGGGGGGCAAGAGACCCAGTACTTC.

This clonotype was seen more than once but under ten times. V is TRBV6-6 and J is TRBJ2-5; D may be TRBD2 (6 bases). CDR3 length: 15 amino acids. Germline loops: CDR1 MNHNY, CDR2 SVGAGI (reference sequence). Trimming pared 2 bases from V and 6 bases from J, leaving 16 bases between. CDR3 bases: TGTGCCAGCAGTTACACTCGGGACTCCTGGCAGACCCAGTACTTC. Encoded protein: CASSYTRDSWQTQYF.

This clonotype was observed a few times. V and J are TRBV5-1 and TRBJ2-3; D gene ambiguous. The CDR3 runs 13 residues. Germline CDR1 is SGHRS and CDR2 is YFSETQ. Trimming pared 0 bases from V and 2 bases from J, leaving 4 bases between. CDR3 sequence reads: CASSLGPTDTQYF. The CDR3 nucleotides read TGCGCCAGCAGCTTGGGGCCCACAGATACGCAGTATTTT.

V usage is TRBV11-2 and J usage is TRBJ2-1, with 7 bases fitting TRBD1. CDR3 length: 16 residues. V was pared by 5 bases and J by 5 bases, with 12 bases of the junction left unmatched. The germline V gene encodes CDR1 SGHAT and CDR2 FQNNGV. The CDR3 is CASSRNHRGGNNEQFF. The CDR3 bases are TGTGCCAGCAGCCGAAATCACAGGGGTGGGAACAATGAGCAGTTCTTC.

This CDR3 reads CSSIGAGSYEQYF. The CDR3 region has the DNA TGCAGCTCCATCGGTGCAGGATCCTACGAGCAGTACTTC. V and J are TRBV20-1 and TRBJ2-7, with D uncertain. The CDR3 sequence is 13 residues long. The V gene's germline CDR1 is DFQATT and CDR2 SNEGSKA (reference sequence).

The chain carries TRBV5-1 and TRBJ2-3, with TRBD1 as a possible D gene (8 bases). The CDR3 loop spans 15 amino acids. The V end was cut by 7 bases, the J end by 4 bases, with 19 bases between. CDR1 is SGHRS, CDR2 YFSETQ, per germline. The CDR3 spells CASGLTGGRADTQYF. CDR3 nucleotide sequence: TGCGCCAGCGGACTAACAGGGGGGAGGGCAGATACGCAGTATTTT. Complete variable domain (other parts from reference TRBV5-1 and TRBJ2-3): KAGVTQTPRYLIKTRGQQVTLSCSPISGHRSVSWYQQTPGQGLQFLFEYFSETQRNKGNFPGRFSGRQFSNSRSEMNVSTLELGDSALYLCASGLTGGRADTQYFGPGTRLTVL.

The gene calls are TRBV15 and TRBJ2-7; 9 nucleotides agree with TRBD1. Germline V CDR1 and CDR2: LNHNV, YYDKDF (reference sequence). Trimming removed 3 bases from V and 4 bases from J; junction bases left unmatched: 1. CDR3 size: 13 residues. CDR3 DNA: TGTGCCACCAGCAGGGACAGGGGTTACGAGCAGTACGTC. Its protein product is CATSRDRGYEQYV.

The chain uses TRBV6-1 and TRBJ2-7; 9 bases are shared with TRBD2. The CDR3 runs 15 residues. Trimming cost V 5 bases and J 5 bases; bases outside gene matches: 10. Germline V CDR1 and CDR2: MNHNS, SASEGT. The CDR3 DNA reads TGTGCCAGCAGTCAAGGTCTAGCGGGGAACCACGAGCAGTACTTC. Translated: CASSQGLAGNHEQYF.

This chain's CDR3 is CASSPGPGGAYEQYF. The CDR3 DNA follows: TGTGCCAGCAGCCCAGGTCCAGGGGGGGCCTACGAGCAGTACTTC. The chain carries TRBV7-2 and TRBJ2-5, with D perhaps being TRBD1 or TRBD2 (7 bases each). The DNA matches TRBJ2-7 better at its end, which makes the J call doubtful. This CDR3 spans 15 amino acids. Germline V lookup: CDR1 SGHTA, CDR2 FQGNSA.

This chain joins TRBV6-1 and TRBJ1-4; D possibly corresponds to TRBD1 (5 bases). Germline values: CDR1 MNHNS, CDR2 SASEGT. V shed 6 bases and J shed 7 bases, with 15 bases lying between them. This CDR3 has 14 residues. The CDR3 spells CASSKDTGGEKLFF. DNA of the CDR3: TGTGCCAGCAGCAAGGACACTGGCGGTGAAAAACTGTTTTTT.

The V and J genes are TRBV20-1 and TRBJ1-1; D is unclear. This CDR3 has 14 amino acids. Germline CDR1 reads DFQATT; CDR2 reads SNEGSKA (reference sequence). Deletions cut 3 bases from V and 1 base from J, with 12 bases between. The CDR3 loop reads CSASILQRNTEAFF. DNA for the CDR3: TGCAGTGCTAGCATATTACAGAGGAACACTGAAGCTTTCTTT.

This clonotype was detected only a few times. This chain joins TRBV9 and TRBJ2-5; TRBD2 is a possible D gene (6 bases). V lost 4 bases, J lost 5 bases, and 15 bases lay in between. Germline V gene sequence: CDR1 SGDLS, CDR2 YYNGEE. The CDR3 sequence is 14 residues long. The CDR3 reads CASSPGLQRETQYF. DNA for the CDR3: TGTGCCAGCAGCCCGGGACTCCAGCGGGAGACCCAGTACTTC.